This T cell receptor (beta chain) is from a study of CD8 T cells in cerebrospinal fluid in Alzheimer's disease. Turning to the study itself: Clonal expansion of CSF T cells was measured with plate-based and droplet-based single-cell sequencing. Overall study findings and caveats: Alzheimer's patients were not enriched for EBV-specific clones, which were not the most expanded.

This clonotype is medium-sized by frequency. Its specificity is unknown. Looked up from germline, CDR1 is MNHEY and CDR2 is SVGAGI. The CDR3 has 15 amino acids. All participants were free of acute infectious disease and in good physical condition. Using the 10x single-cell sequencing reads, TCRdb records one entry per CDR3 protein without DNA. This sample's clone table lists roughly 1,400 distinct CDR3 sequences. The V and J genes are TRBV6-5 and TRBJ2-7; TCRdb gives TRBD1 as the D gene, but with no DNA this cannot be confirmed. This sequence originates from a human donor in good health. Specimen: cerebrospinal fluid. The CDR3 protein is CASSYATDRVSEQYF.